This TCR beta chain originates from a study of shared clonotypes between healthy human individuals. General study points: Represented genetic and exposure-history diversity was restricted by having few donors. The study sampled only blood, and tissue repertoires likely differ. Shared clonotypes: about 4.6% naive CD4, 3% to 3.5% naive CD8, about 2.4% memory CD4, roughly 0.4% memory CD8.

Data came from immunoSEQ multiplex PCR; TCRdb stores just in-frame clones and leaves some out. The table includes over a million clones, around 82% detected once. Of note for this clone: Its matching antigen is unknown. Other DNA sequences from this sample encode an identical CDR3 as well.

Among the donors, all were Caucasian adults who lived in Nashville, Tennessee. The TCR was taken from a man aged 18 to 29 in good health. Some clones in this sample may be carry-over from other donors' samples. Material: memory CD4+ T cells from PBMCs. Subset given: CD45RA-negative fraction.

In DNA form, the CDR3 reads TGTGCCAGCAGTGAAGACAGGGGGCGAGAGACCCAGTACTTC. Translation: CASSEDRGRETQYF. This sequence joins TRBV6-1 and TRBJ2-5; 9 bases fit TRBD1. This CDR3 region has 14 residues. The V gene end was trimmed by 1 base and the J gene end by 4 bases; junction bases not matched to a gene: 1. The V gene's germline CDR1 is MNHNS and CDR2 SASEGT.